The 10 T cell receptor beta chains in this list originate from one sample, sequenced in a study of T cells in localized non-small cell lung cancer. The assay was immunoSEQ multiplex PCR, and TCRdb's table has in-frame clones only and misses some. The data hold some 30,000 clones, with about 91% observed a single time. The input for sequencing was PBMCs, taken before any cancer treatment. Source of these receptors: a man between 40 and 70 years old with stage II lung adenocarcinoma.

The rearrangement uses TRBV19 and TRBJ2-1; D is perhaps TRBD2 (6 bases). Germline CDR1 reads LNHDA; CDR2 reads SQIVND (reference sequence). Trimming left V 9 bases short and J 1 base short, with 19 bases between. CDR3 length: 16 residues. The CDR3: CASTFTGVSSYNEQFF. The CDR3 DNA is TGTGCCAGCACCTTCACGGGGGTTAGTTCCTACAATGAGCAGTTCTTC.

The J gene is TRBJ2-1, the V gene TRBV11-2, with no clear D. The CDR3 has 15 amino acids. Deletions cut 4 bases from V and 2 bases from J, with 12 bases between. Germline assignment: CDR1 SGHAT and CDR2 FQNNGV. CDR3 in amino acids: CASSSTQLAYNEQFF. CDR3 in DNA: TGTGCCAGCAGCTCCACCCAGTTAGCCTACAATGAGCAGTTCTTC.

The V and J genes are TRBV6-6 and TRBJ2-2; D is uncertain. CDR1 and CDR2 (germline): MNHNY, SVGAGI (reference sequence). V was clipped by 6 bases and J by 1 base, with 12 bases between them. This CDR3 has 15 amino acids. The CDR3 protein is CASSRWTENTGELFF. DNA for the CDR3: TGTGCCAGCAGCCGATGGACGGAGAACACCGGGGAGCTGTTTTTT.

This clone was found a few times. This sequence joins TRBV27 and TRBJ1-4; D remains unclear. Germline V gives CDR1 MNHEY, CDR2 SMNVEV (reference sequence). This CDR3 is 14 amino acids long. Trimming removed 6 bases at V and 0 bases at J, with 8 bases between. Written as DNA, the CDR3 is TGTGCCAGCAGGTATAGGGCAACTAATGAAAAACTGTTTTTT. This encodes CASRYRATNEKLFF. Supplemented by reference TRBV27 and TRBJ1-4, the full variable domain reads EAQVTQNPRYLITVTGKKLTVTCSQNMNHEYMSWYRQDPGLGLRQIYYSMNVEVTDKGDVPEGYKVSRKEKRNFPLILESPSPNQTSLYFCASRYRATNEKLFFGSGTQLSVL.

The chain is built from TRBV28 and TRBJ2-5; 7 bases are a match to TRBD2. The V gene end was trimmed by 1 base and the J gene end by 4 bases; junction bases not matched to a gene: 6. The CDR3 has 15 amino acids. Germline CDR1 MDHEN, CDR2 SYDVKM. The CDR3 loop reads CASSLYRGSGETQYF. CDR3 nucleotides: TGTGCCAGCAGTTTATATCGCGGGAGTGGAGAGACCCAGTACTTC.

This chain links TRBV2 with TRBJ2-1; maybe TRBD2 (6 bases). Trimming removed 6 bases at V and 10 bases at J, with 10 bases between. CDR1 is SNHLY and CDR2 is FYNNEI in the germline V gene. This CDR3 contains 11 residues. CDR3 DNA: TGTGCCAGCAGCATGGGAGGAGAGCAGTTCTTC. Its protein is CASSMGGEQFF. The full variable domain, completed using reference TRBV2 and TRBJ2-1, is EPEVTQTPSHQVTQMGQEVILRCVPISNHLYFYWYRQILGQKVEFLVSFYNNEISEKSEIFDDQFSVERPDGSNFTLKIRSTKLEDSAMYFCASSMGGEQFFGPGTRLTVL.

The chain uses TRBV11-3 and TRBJ2-1; tentative D call: TRBD2 (5 bases). CDR1 and CDR2 from the germline V gene are SGHNT and YENEEA. V lost 6 bases and J lost 5, with 11 bases in between. This CDR3 contains 13 residues. CDR3 nucleotide sequence: TGTGCCAGCAGGGGAGCGGCTAACAATGAGCAGTTCTTC. Translation: CASRGAANNEQFF.

The rearrangement links TRBV11-2 to TRBJ1-4; D uncertain. V was clipped by 5 bases and J by 4 bases, with 14 bases between them. CDR1 is SGHAT and CDR2 is FQNNGV in the germline V gene. The CDR3 is 15 residues long. CDR3 DNA: TGTGCCAGCAGCCCCCTGCGGTTCCTTAATGAAAAACTGTTTTTT. Translating it yields CASSPLRFLNEKLFF.

The gene calls are TRBV28 and TRBJ1-5, with 8 positions matching TRBD1. Germline values: CDR1 MDHEN, CDR2 SYDVKM. V lost 8 bases and J lost 4; bases outside the gene matches: 7. CDR3 length equals 14 residues. The DNA of the CDR3 is TGTGCCAGCGCCCGACAGGGGATTAATCAGCCCCAGCATTTT. Protein sequence: CASARQGINQPQHF.

This clone was picked up one time. V gene TRBV7-9 combines with J gene TRBJ2-7; D may correspond to TRBD1 or TRBD2 (5 bases each). V was pared by 3 bases and J by 2 bases, with 14 bases between. Germline CDR1 reads SEHNR; CDR2 reads FQNEAQ (reference sequence). This CDR3 is built from 15 residues. The CDR3 DNA is TGTGCCAGCAGCTTTACCGGGACGCCTACCTACGAGCAGTACTTC. Translating gives CASSFTGTPTYEQYF.